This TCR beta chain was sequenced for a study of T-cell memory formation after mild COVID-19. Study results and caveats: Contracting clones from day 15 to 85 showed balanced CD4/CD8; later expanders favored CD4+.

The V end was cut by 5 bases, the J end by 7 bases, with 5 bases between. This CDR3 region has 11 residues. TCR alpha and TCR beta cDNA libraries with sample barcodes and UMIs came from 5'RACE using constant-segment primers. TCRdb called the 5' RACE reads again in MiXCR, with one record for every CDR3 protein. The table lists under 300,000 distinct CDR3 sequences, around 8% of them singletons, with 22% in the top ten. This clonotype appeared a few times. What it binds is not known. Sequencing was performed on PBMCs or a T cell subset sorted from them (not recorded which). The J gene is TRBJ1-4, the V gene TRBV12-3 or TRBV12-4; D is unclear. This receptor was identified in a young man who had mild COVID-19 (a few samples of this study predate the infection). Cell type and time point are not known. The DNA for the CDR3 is TGTGCCAGCAGTGAATTTGAAAAACTGTTTTTT. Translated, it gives CASSEFEKLFF.